The rows below give T cell receptor beta chains drawn from one sample of a study of blood T cell repertoires in COVID-19. The repertoire was sequenced with immunoSEQ multiplex PCR; TCRdb's copy has only in-frame clones and lacks some. The table lists fewer than 100,000 clones, about nine tenths of them singletons. The sequenced material came from peripheral blood. These receptors all come from a human donor in a cohort sampled during active COVID-19. CDR3s include the opening cysteine and the closing phenylalanine or tryptophan. The order of the fields is V gene, clone size, J gene, D gene, CDR3 protein, CDR3 DNA. D genes are given only for firm matches. Expanded clones are given a class, and other clones once, few, many or no size at all.

V: TRBV6-2/TRBV6-3; size: .; J: TRBJ2-2; D: TRBD1; CDR3: CASSNGQGVTGELFF; DNA: TGTGCCAGCAGTAACGGACAGGGGGTCACCGGGGAGCTGTTTTTT
V: TRBV5-5; size: .; J: TRBJ2-7; D: TRBD2; CDR3: CASKWVGFGGNEQYF; DNA: TGTGCCAGTAAATGGGTGGGGTTCGGGGGGAACGAGCAGTACTTC
V: TRBV6-5; size: .; J: TRBJ1-6; D: TRBD1; CDR3: CASTRDRDSPLHF; DNA: TGTGCCAGCACCAGAGACAGGGACTCACCCCTCCACTTT
V: TRBV9; size: .; J: TRBJ1-5; D: TRBD1; CDR3: CASSGDPRDRINSNQPQHF; DNA: TGTGCCAGCAGCGGGGACCCCCGGGACAGAATAAATAGCAATCAGCCCCAGCATTTT
V: TRBV7-9; size: .; J: TRBJ2-7; D: .; CDR3: CASSFRETSYEQYF; DNA: TGTGCCAGCAGCTTTCGGGAGACTAGCTACGAGCAGTACTTC
V: TRBV28; size: .; J: TRBJ2-7; D: TRBD1; CDR3: CASSSPTGAEAESYEQYF; DNA: TGTGCCAGCAGTTCACCAACAGGGGCGGAAGCGGAGTCCTACGAGCAGTACTTC
V: TRBV19; size: .; J: TRBJ2-1; D: TRBD2; CDR3: CASTPRALLAGGSDEQFF; DNA: TGTGCCAGTACCCCCCGGGCCCTACTAGCGGGAGGATCGGATGAGCAGTTCTTC
V: TRBV29-1; size: .; J: TRBJ2-1; D: .; CDR3: CSVVFSYNEQFF; DNA: TGCAGCGTTGTCTTCTCCTACAATGAGCAGTTCTTC
V: TRBV5-4; size: .; J: TRBJ2-3; D: TRBD2; CDR3: CASSLASGRGTDTQYF; DNA: TGTGCCAGCAGCTTGGCTAGCGGGAGAGGGACAGATACGCAGTATTTT
V: TRBV14; size: .; J: TRBJ2-1; D: TRBD2; CDR3: CASSPSGRGSYNEQFF; DNA: TGTGCCAGCAGCCCCAGCGGGAGAGGGTCCTACAATGAGCAGTTCTTC
V: TRBV7-8; size: .; J: TRBJ2-7; D: TRBD1; CDR3: CASSRDRVSEQYF; DNA: TGTGCCAGCAGCCGGGACAGGGTCTCCGAGCAGTACTTC
V: TRBV18; size: .; J: TRBJ2-5; D: .; CDR3: CASSPGTPGETQYF; DNA: TGTGCCAGCTCACCCGGGACTCCTGGGGAGACCCAGTACTTC
V: TRBV2; size: .; J: TRBJ1-1; D: .; CDR3: CASSIGGRGAEAFF; DNA: TGTGCCAGCAGTATCGGCGGGCGGGGGGCTGAAGCTTTCTTT
V: TRBV6-6; size: few; J: TRBJ2-1; D: TRBD2; CDR3: CASSQRLAGVLVGEQFF; DNA: TGTGCCAGCAGTCAAAGACTAGCGGGAGTCTTGGTCGGTGAGCAGTTCTTC
V: TRBV19; size: .; J: TRBJ1-1; D: TRBD1; CDR3: CASSSRTGVMNTEAFF; DNA: TGTGCCAGTAGTTCCCGGACAGGGGTTATGAACACTGAAGCTTTCTTT
V: TRBV5-8; size: .; J: TRBJ1-2; D: TRBD1; CDR3: CASSQRDRGGYTF; DNA: TGTGCCAGCAGCCAAAGGGACAGGGGAGGCTACACCTTC
V: TRBV30; size: once; J: TRBJ1-2; D: TRBD1; CDR3: CAWRTPGQGYGYTF; DNA: TGTGCCTGGAGAACGCCGGGACAGGGATATGGCTACACCTTC
V: TRBV18; size: .; J: TRBJ2-1; D: .; CDR3: CASSPRASSHNEQFF; DNA: TGTGCCAGCTCACCGCGGGCATCCAGTCACAATGAGCAGTTCTTC
V: TRBV9; size: .; J: TRBJ2-3; D: .; CDR3: CASSVDGSTDTQYF; DNA: TGTGCCAGCAGCGTAGACGGGAGCACAGATACGCAGTATTTT
V: TRBV7-8; size: few; J: TRBJ2-7; D: TRBD2; CDR3: CASSTPLAGDEQYF; DNA: TGTGCCAGCAGCACGCCACTAGCGGGAGACGAGCAGTACTTC
V: TRBV15; size: .; J: TRBJ2-6; D: .; CDR3: CATSRGQGYGANVLTF; DNA: TGTGCCACCAGCAGAGGTCAGGGGTACGGGGCCAACGTCCTGACTTTC
V: TRBV11-2; size: .; J: TRBJ2-2; D: TRBD1; CDR3: CASSSQPGTGGGELFF; DNA: TGTGCCAGCAGCTCACAACCCGGGACAGGGGGCGGGGAGCTGTTTTTT
V: TRBV19; size: once; J: TRBJ2-3; D: .; CDR3: CASPIGRNSHSTDTQYF; DNA: TGTGCCAGCCCAATTGGGAGGAACAGCCACAGCACAGATACGCAGTATTTT
V: TRBV19; size: few; J: TRBJ1-4; D: TRBD1; CDR3: CASSGTANEKLFF; DNA: TGTGCCAGCTCCGGGACAGCTAATGAAAAACTGTTTTTT
V: TRBV6-6; size: .; J: TRBJ2-1; D: .; CDR3: CASSPQGPYNEQFF; DNA: TGTGCCAGCAGTCCACAGGGCCCCTACAATGAGCAGTTCTTC
V: TRBV10-3; size: .; J: TRBJ2-7; D: TRBD2; CDR3: CAITAGGQSGRYEQYF; DNA: TGTGCCATCACGGCGGGAGGTCAATCCGGTCGCTACGAGCAGTACTTC
V: TRBV2; size: few; J: TRBJ2-1; D: TRBD1; CDR3: CASTGQGANEQFF; DNA: TGTGCCAGCACCGGACAGGGGGCGAATGAGCAGTTCTTC
V: TRBV28; size: .; J: TRBJ2-7; D: TRBD1; CDR3: CASIPQQGSPIYEQYF; DNA: TGTGCCAGCATACCACAACAGGGGTCTCCAATCTACGAGCAGTACTTC
V: TRBV5-6; size: .; J: TRBJ2-5; D: TRBD1; CDR3: CASSLGRGPRAQYF; DNA: TGTGCCAGCAGCTTGGGCAGGGGGCCGAGGGCCCAGTACTTC
V: TRBV2; size: .; J: TRBJ2-1; D: .; CDR3: CASRGGLAKFNEQFF; DNA: TGTGCCAGCAGGGGCGGACTTGCGAAGTTCAATGAGCAGTTCTTC
V: TRBV7-9; size: .; J: TRBJ1-4; D: TRBD1; CDR3: CASSSTTGTRLFF; DNA: TGTGCCAGCAGCAGTACGACAGGGACAAGACTGTTTTTT
V: TRBV9; size: .; J: TRBJ2-1; D: .; CDR3: CASSDQRSGHYNEQFF; DNA: TGTGCCAGCAGCGATCAACGGTCCGGACATTACAATGAGCAGTTCTTC
V: TRBV9; size: .; J: TRBJ2-3; D: TRBD2; CDR3: CASSVDPTSGSGTDTQYF; DNA: TGTGCCAGCAGCGTAGACCCGACTAGCGGGAGTGGGACAGATACGCAGTATTTT